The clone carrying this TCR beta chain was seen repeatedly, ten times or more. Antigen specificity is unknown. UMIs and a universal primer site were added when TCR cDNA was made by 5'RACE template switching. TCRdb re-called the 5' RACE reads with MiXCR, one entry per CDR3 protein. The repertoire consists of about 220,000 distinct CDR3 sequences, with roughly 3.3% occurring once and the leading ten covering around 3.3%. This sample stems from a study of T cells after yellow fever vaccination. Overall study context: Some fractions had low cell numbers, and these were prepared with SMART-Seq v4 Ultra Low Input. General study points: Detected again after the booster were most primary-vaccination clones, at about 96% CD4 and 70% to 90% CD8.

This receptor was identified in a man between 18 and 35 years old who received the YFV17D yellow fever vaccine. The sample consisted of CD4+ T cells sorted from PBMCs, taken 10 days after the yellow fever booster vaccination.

CDR3 sequence: CASSQGGARGAKNIQYF. The CDR3 DNA sequence: TGCGCCAGCAGCCAAGGAGGGGCCCGAGGGGCCAAAAACATTCAGTACTTC. The chain combines TRBV4-1 with TRBJ2-4, with D perhaps TRBD1 or TRBD2 (5 bases each). V was pared by 1 base and J by 1 base, with 14 bases between. Germline values: CDR1 MGHRA, CDR2 YSYEKL. There are 17 residues in the CDR3.